This is a list of T cell receptor beta chains from one sample in a study of T cell repertoires in cytomegalovirus infection. From the reads, TCRdb called clonotypes with MiXCR, one entry per CDR3 protein. This table has some 150,000 distinct CDR3 sequences, 20% to 25% appearing once. The sequencing sample was made of PBMCs. Receptors were obtained from a human donor in good health (CMV status not recorded). Some clones in this sample may be carry-over from other donors' samples. CDR3s leave out the opening cysteine and the closing phenylalanine or tryptophan. Fields, in order: V gene, CDR3 length, J gene, CDR3 protein.

v_gene: TRBV6-5
len: 11
j_gene: TRBJ1-5
CDR3aa: ATRQGSNQPQH

v_gene: TRBV6-6
len: 14
j_gene: TRBJ2-1
CDR3aa: GSSDRAPEAYNEQF

v_gene: TRBV29-1
len: 11
j_gene: TRBJ1-2
CDR3aa: SVRGTGKYGYT

v_gene: TRBV18
len: 12
j_gene: TRBJ1-5
CDR3aa: ASSPGTGDQPQH

v_gene: TRBV5-5
len: 11
j_gene: TRBJ1-2
CDR3aa: ASSDPAFYGYT

v_gene: TRBV19
len: 11
j_gene: TRBJ2-7
CDR3aa: ASSVGQGYEQY

v_gene: TRBV7-9
len: 13
j_gene: TRBJ2-5
CDR3aa: ASSPHAGRRETQY

v_gene: TRBV28
len: 14
j_gene: TRBJ2-3
CDR3aa: ASSFLKLTSTDTQY

v_gene: TRBV28
len: 14
j_gene: TRBJ2-3
CDR3aa: ASSPSGTSGRQPQY

v_gene: TRBV4-3
len: 12
j_gene: TRBJ2-7
CDR3aa: ASSQGSGSYEQY

v_gene: TRBV4-1
len: 9
j_gene: TRBJ1-4
CDR3aa: ASEQNEKLF

v_gene: TRBV29-1
len: 15
j_gene: TRBJ2-3
CDR3aa: SVGLAGRLLRADTQY

v_gene: TRBV14
len: 12
j_gene: TRBJ2-1
CDR3aa: ASSLRLAYNEQF

v_gene: TRBV7-8
len: 13
j_gene: TRBJ2-5
CDR3aa: ASSRQTGGRETQY

v_gene: TRBV12-3/TRBV12-4
len: 11
j_gene: TRBJ2-1
CDR3aa: ASSFGSGGEQF

v_gene: TRBV28
len: 13
j_gene: TRBJ2-4
CDR3aa: ASRTGGEGRNIQY

v_gene: TRBV7-2
len: 14
j_gene: TRBJ2-1
CDR3aa: ASSLSGANGINEQF

v_gene: TRBV7-2
len: 15
j_gene: TRBJ2-1
CDR3aa: ASSLWGSGGAADEQF

v_gene: TRBV9
len: 14
j_gene: TRBJ2-1
CDR3aa: ASSVGGGGLNNEQF

v_gene: TRBV7-2
len: 12
j_gene: TRBJ1-1
CDR3aa: ASSLVPITPEAF

v_gene: TRBV7-3
len: 14
j_gene: TRBJ2-1
CDR3aa: ASSLVPGLADNEQF

v_gene: TRBV2
len: 10
j_gene: TRBJ1-2
CDR3aa: ASKQGLPGYT

v_gene: TRBV29-1
len: 12
j_gene: TRBJ2-1
CDR3aa: SVDSGISYNEQF

v_gene: TRBV7-3
len: 14
j_gene: TRBJ2-5
CDR3aa: ASSLKETGEEETQY

v_gene: TRBV7-9
len: 12
j_gene: TRBJ1-5
CDR3aa: ASSLDGFNQPQH

v_gene: TRBV20-1
len: 13
j_gene: TRBJ2-7
CDR3aa: SASPGPRPNYEQY

v_gene: TRBV5-1
len: 14
j_gene: TRBJ2-1
CDR3aa: ASTFDSFITYNEQF

v_gene: TRBV28
len: 11
j_gene: TRBJ1-1
CDR3aa: ASSRQGWDEAF

v_gene: TRBV7-3
len: 13
j_gene: TRBJ2-3
CDR3aa: ASSPWGGSTDTQY

v_gene: TRBV20-1
len: 12
j_gene: TRBJ1-1
CDR3aa: SAGGGHLITEAF

v_gene: TRBV11-2
len: 11
j_gene: TRBJ1-3
CDR3aa: ASRLISGNTIY

v_gene: TRBV29-1
len: 11
j_gene: TRBJ1-1
CDR3aa: SVAQGANTEAF

v_gene: TRBV7-8
len: 13
j_gene: TRBJ2-5
CDR3aa: ASSLGGTLQETQY

v_gene: TRBV12-3/TRBV12-4
len: 11
j_gene: TRBJ2-3
CDR3aa: ATNRGRTDTQY

v_gene: TRBV5-1
len: 14
j_gene: TRBJ1-5
CDR3aa: ASSLDRADSNQPQH

v_gene: TRBV28
len: 12
j_gene: TRBJ2-7
CDR3aa: ASSLSGPNYEQY

v_gene: TRBV2
len: 12
j_gene: TRBJ2-1
CDR3aa: ASSDKPSYNEQF

v_gene: TRBV28
len: 13
j_gene: TRBJ1-3
CDR3aa: ASSYPGISGNTIY

v_gene: TRBV6-5
len: 13
j_gene: TRBJ2-1
CDR3aa: ASSPRAGLRSEQF

v_gene: TRBV5-1
len: 13
j_gene: TRBJ2-1
CDR3aa: ASSGLQGEYNEQF

v_gene: TRBV4-1
len: 12
j_gene: TRBJ2-1
CDR3aa: ASSHRDRGNEQF

v_gene: TRBV7-6
len: 11
j_gene: TRBJ2-5
CDR3aa: ASSLGVGETQY

v_gene: TRBV19
len: 9
j_gene: TRBJ1-5
CDR3aa: ASEGGGPQH

v_gene: TRBV6-1
len: 13
j_gene: TRBJ2-5
CDR3aa: ASRLDRGSFETQY

v_gene: TRBV7-2
len: 12
j_gene: TRBJ2-7
CDR3aa: ASSLGRGTYEQY

v_gene: TRBV19
len: 12
j_gene: TRBJ2-5
CDR3aa: ASSYTRTKETQY

v_gene: TRBV25-1
len: 12
j_gene: TRBJ2-5
CDR3aa: ASSEPSGLETQY

v_gene: TRBV20-1
len: 12
j_gene: TRBJ2-3
CDR3aa: SAKPGTTKDTQY

v_gene: TRBV6-4
len: 12
j_gene: TRBJ2-1
CDR3aa: ASSHNSGVYEQF

v_gene: TRBV12-3/TRBV12-4
len: 13
j_gene: TRBJ2-3
CDR3aa: ATSLNAGYRDTQY

v_gene: TRBV28
len: 14
j_gene: TRBJ2-5
CDR3aa: ASSLGLAGPQETQY

v_gene: TRBV15
len: 13
j_gene: TRBJ1-1
CDR3aa: ATSPAGDLNTEAF

v_gene: TRBV27
len: 15
j_gene: TRBJ2-1
CDR3aa: ASSPHGTVESNNEQF

v_gene: TRBV20-1
len: 12
j_gene: TRBJ2-5
CDR3aa: SARTWDVLETQY

v_gene: TRBV2
len: 13
j_gene: TRBJ2-3
CDR3aa: ASSFRDREVDTQY

v_gene: TRBV5-4
len: 11
j_gene: TRBJ2-7
CDR3aa: ASSLPRSDEQY

v_gene: TRBV28
len: 8
j_gene: TRBJ1-4
CDR3aa: AVLGEKLF